The 7 T cell receptor beta chains listed next were all sequenced from one sample in a study of blood T cells in healthy people across ages. A second PCR of 7 to 11 cycles used a sample-barcoded 5' primer and a J-beta primer mix. TCRdb re-called the 5' RACE reads through MiXCR, storing one row per CDR3 protein. The sample has 540,000 or so distinct CDR3 sequences, roughly a quarter seen once. Sequencing was carried out using blood. The source of these receptors is a woman between 65 and 79 years old in good health.

This clonotype was seen more than once but under ten times. This sequence joins TRBV18 and TRBJ2-7, with 9 positions matching TRBD2. V lost 3 bases, J lost 5 bases, and 8 bases stayed unmatched. The CDR3 covers 15 residues. Germline V gene lookup returns CDR1 KGHSH and CDR2 LQKENI. The chain's CDR3 is CASSPVRGGAHEQYF. Written as DNA, the CDR3 is TGTGCCAGCTCACCGGTCCGCGGGGGGGCTCACGAGCAGTACTTC. Full variable domain (rest looked up from reference TRBV18 and TRBJ2-7): NAGVMQNPRHLVRRRGQEARLRCSPMKGHSHVYWYRQLPEEGLKFMVYLQKENIIDESGMPKERFSAEFPKEGPSILRIQQVVRGDSAAYFCASSPVRGGAHEQYFGPGTRLTVT.

This sequence joins TRBV12-3 or TRBV12-4 and TRBJ1-3, with D uncertain. Trimming removed 2 bases from V and 8 bases from J, with 13 bases in between. The CDR3 has 14 amino acids. CDR3 sequence reads: CASSLRGRLDTIYF. In DNA, the CDR3 is TGTGCCAGCAGTTTAAGAGGCAGGTTGGACACCATATATTTT.

This chain connects TRBV12-3 or TRBV12-4 to TRBJ2-5, with D possibly being TRBD1 (5 bases). The CDR3 consists of 14 residues. The V end was cut by 8 bases, the J end by 2 bases, with 15 bases between. CDR3 loop: CASGFDRRQETQYF. CDR3 DNA: TGTGCCAGCGGATTTGACAGAAGACAAGAGACCCAGTACTTC.

This clonotype turned up a few times. The V and J genes are TRBV3-1 and TRBJ1-2, with D possibly being TRBD1 (5 bases). V gave up 0 bases and J gave up 4 bases, with 9 bases separating them. The CDR3 is made up of 14 amino acids. CDR1 is LGHDT, CDR2 YNNKEL, per germline (reference sequence). The CDR3 spells CASSQEGRTYGYTF. Here the CDR3 DNA reads TGTGCCAGCAGCCAAGAGGGACGGACCTATGGCTACACCTTC.

This chain uses TRBV20-1 with TRBJ2-1; 9 bases line up with TRBD2. V shed 5 bases and J 8 bases; nucleotides not matched to a gene: 7. The CDR3 consists of 13 residues. Germline values: CDR1 DFQATT, CDR2 SNEGSKA (reference sequence). The CDR3 reads CSAQGTSPHEQFF. The CDR3 DNA sequence: TGCAGTGCTCAGGGGACTAGCCCCCATGAGCAGTTCTTC.

CDR3 sequence reads: CASGTGGAGSNIQYF. In DNA, the CDR3 is TGTGCCAGCGGGACAGGGGGCGCGGGGAGTAACATTCAGTACTTC. The V call is TRBV6-2 or TRBV6-3, the J call TRBJ2-4; TRBD1 aligns across 12 bases. With V trimmed by 8 bases and J by 7 bases, 9 bases remained unmatched. Germline CDR1 is MNHEY and CDR2 is SVGEGT. The CDR3 consists of 15 residues.

The V call is TRBV5-1, the J call TRBJ1-4; D gene uncertain. Deletions cut 5 bases from V and 4 bases from J, with 9 bases between. The CDR3 is 13 residues long. Germline V gives CDR1 SGHRS, CDR2 YFSETQ. Here the CDR3 reads CASRGAGNEKLFF. CDR3 bases: TGCGCCAGCAGGGGAGCGGGTAATGAAAAACTGTTTTTT.